The 5 T cell receptor beta chains given below trace back to one sample, sequenced in a study of OX40 agonist ivuxolimab in advanced cancers. Repertoires were generated with immunoSEQ multiplex PCR, while TCRdb's copy carries only in-frame clones and drops some. The table records under 60,000 clones, about nine tenths of them present only once. Sequencing was performed on CD4+ or CD8+ T cells sorted from blood, taken in a trial of the OX40 agonist ivuxolimab. Receptor source: an adult with an advanced solid tumor such as melanoma, head and neck, liver or kidney cancer.

The chain links TRBV4-1 to TRBJ2-5; TRBD1 might be the D (6 bases). The CDR3 has 17 amino acids. The V end was cut by 0 bases, the J end by 0 bases, with 14 bases between. CDR1 is MGHRA and CDR2 is YSYEKL in the germline V gene. CDR3 in DNA: TGCGCCAGCAGCCAAGATGGCAGGGGTTTGTACCAAGAGACCCAGTACTTC. Translating it yields CASSQDGRGLYQETQYF.

V gene TRBV5-4 combines with J gene TRBJ2-3, with 7 bases identical to TRBD2. J was trimmed by 0 bases and V by 5 bases; bases with no gene match: 6. The CDR3 spans 15 residues. In germline, CDR1 is SGHNT, CDR2 YYREEE (reference sequence). Here the CDR3 DNA reads TGTGCCAGCAGTAGGGCTAGCGGTAGCACAGATACGCAGTATTTT. It translates to CASSRASGSTDTQYF.

This clone came up a few times. The chain has TRBV21-1 and TRBJ2-3; the D segment call TRBD2 is taken from the table without a DNA check. TRBV21-1 is listed as a pseudogene. The CDR3 consists of 20 residues. CDR3: CASSKGGRGKDRISTDTQYF. In DNA form, the CDR3 reads TGTGCCAGCAGCAAAGGTGGGAGGGGCAAAGACAGAATTAGCACAGATACGCAGTATTTT.

The table lists this clone with a count of one. V usage is TRBV6-1 and J usage is TRBJ2-7, with D uncertain. The CDR3 runs to 13 residues. V lost 4 bases to trimming and J lost 0 bases, with 7 bases between them. CDR1 and CDR2 (germline): MNHNS, SASEGT. The CDR3, as DNA: TGTGCCAGCAGTGCCCGCTTCTCCTACGAGCAGTACTTC. It is translated as CASSARFSYEQYF.

Only a few counts were recorded for this clone. DNA of the CDR3: TGTGCTAGTGGTTTGGGGACATATCAAGAGACCCAGTACTTC. Translation gives CASGLGTYQETQYF. The chain combines TRBV12-5 with TRBJ2-5; tentatively, D is TRBD1 (5 bases). Germline loops: CDR1 LGHNT, CDR2 FRNRAP. Deletions cut 1 base from V and 2 bases from J, with 8 bases between. This CDR3 has 14 residues.